This TCR beta chain was recorded in a study of T cell repertoires in cytomegalovirus infection. Across the study: It can be stated that public TCR beta signatures indicated CMV infection as well as a matching HLA type. Broader study findings: There were HLA-C-restricted CMV-specific TCR beta clonotypes dominating the ex vivo response.

TCRdb reanalysed the reads using MiXCR and keeps one entry per CDR3 protein. This table has approximately 1,000,000 distinct CDR3 sequences, roughly a third appearing once. Germline V gene lookup returns CDR1 MNHEY and CDR2 SMNVEV (reference sequence). The germline V and J ends were trimmed by 9 bases and 7 bases, with 10 bases remaining between them. This CDR3 is 11 amino acids long. There are a few counts of this clonotype. Its antigen is still unknown. V is TRBV27 and J is TRBJ2-1, with D uncertain. This sequence originates from a human donor in good health (CMV status not recorded). Some clones in this sample may be carry-over from other donors' samples. The material sequenced was cultured CD8+ T cells from PBMCs, taken from culture after CMV antigen stimulation. CDR3 sequence: CASQSQNEQFF. The CDR3 nucleotides read TGTGCCAGTCAATCCCAAAATGAGCAGTTCTTC.